Below, 21 T cell receptor beta chains from the same sample are listed, as sequenced in a study of blood T cell repertoires in COVID-19. Repertoires were generated with immunoSEQ multiplex PCR, while TCRdb's copy carries only in-frame clones and drops some. The table shows fewer than 250,000 clones, with about 93% occurring only once. The material sequenced was peripheral blood. Every receptor here comes from a man in his 60s with COVID-19, enrolled during active disease.

V is TRBV4-1 and J is TRBJ2-7; 11 bases match TRBD1. The CDR3 covers 16 residues. The J segment lost 6 bases and the V segment lost 3 bases, leaving 10 bases of the junction unmatched. Looked up from germline, CDR1 is MGHRA and CDR2 is YSYEKL. CDR3 sequence: CASSHNLGQGGREQYF. In DNA form, the CDR3 reads TGCGCCAGCAGCCATAACCTGGGACAGGGGGGGCGCGAGCAGTACTTC.

Of note for this clone: Other DNA sequences from this sample encode an identical CDR3 as well. The chain has TRBV5-1 and TRBJ2-2; TRBD1 matches at 8 bases. Germline assignment: CDR1 SGHRS and CDR2 YFSETQ. V lost 0 bases and J lost 4; bases outside the gene matches: 2. This CDR3 has 15 amino acids. CDR3 nucleotides: TGCGCCAGCAGCTTGGGGACAGGGAGCACCGGGGAGCTGTTTTTT. Residues: CASSLGTGSTGELFF.

The rearrangement uses TRBV27 and TRBJ2-7, with D possibly being TRBD2 (6 bases). The V end was cut by 3 bases, the J end by 3 bases, with 12 bases between. Germline-derived CDR1 and CDR2 are MNHEY and SMNVEV (reference sequence). The CDR3 totals 14 residues. The CDR3 here is CASSLAGLNYEQYF. CDR3 nucleotides: TGTGCCAGCAGTTTGGCGGGATTAAACTACGAGCAGTACTTC.

J is TRBJ2-3 and V is TRBV5-1; D perhaps matches TRBD2 (5 bases). This CDR3 has 14 residues. Germline values: CDR1 SGHRS, CDR2 YFSETQ. The V gene lost 7 bases and the J gene lost 6 bases, with 18 bases spanning the gap. This CDR3 reads CASGLTYRRDTQYF. DNA of the CDR3: TGCGCCAGCGGACTGACGTATCGGAGGGATACGCAGTATTTT.

There are a few counts of this clone. The chain carries TRBV2 and TRBJ1-2, with D possibly matching TRBD1 (6 bases). The CDR3 spans 13 residues. Germline-derived CDR1 and CDR2 are SNHLY and FYNNEI. Deletions cut 3 bases from V and 3 bases from J, with 8 bases between. Here the CDR3 reads CASSDRTDYGYTF. The DNA for the CDR3 is TGTGCCAGCAGTGACAGGACAGACTATGGCTACACCTTC.

This clone was recorded only once. The rearrangement joins TRBV12-5 to TRBJ1-2; TRBD1 might be the D (6 bases). The germline V and J ends were trimmed by 2 bases and 0 bases, with 19 bases remaining between them. The CDR3 is 18 amino acids. CDR1 and CDR2 (germline): LGHNT, FRNRAP. In DNA form, the CDR3 reads TGTGCTAGTGGTTTGACCCAGGGGATGCCACACCCTAACTATGGCTACACCTTC. Protein sequence: CASGLTQGMPHPNYGYTF.

As to this clone: Compared with germline, one end of the junction differs, possibly owing to a read error. J is TRBJ1-1 and V is TRBV6-5, with D unresolved. CDR1 and CDR2 (germline): MNHEY, SVGAGI. The CDR3 runs 15 residues. The CDR3 here is CASSRQAIMNAEAFF. CDR3 bases: TGTGCCAGTAGTCGTCAGGCTATCATGAACGCTGAAGCTTTCTTT.

The CDR3 DNA follows: TGTGCCAGCAGCTTAGGCGGGAGGGCCTCCCGCGATGAGCAGTTCTTC. As protein: CASSLGGRASRDEQFF. V usage is TRBV11-3 and J usage is TRBJ2-1; 9 bases align to TRBD2. V was pared by 1 base and J by 8 bases, with 9 bases of the junction left unmatched. This CDR3 contains 16 residues. Germline-derived CDR1 and CDR2 are SGHNT and YENEEA.

This clone was picked up a small number of times. This sequence joins TRBV7-9 and TRBJ2-7; D unclear. V was cut by 0 bases and J by 4 bases, with 13 bases left in between. CDR3 length: 15 amino acids. CDR1 is SEHNR, CDR2 FQNEAQ, per germline (reference sequence). The CDR3 DNA reads as TGTGCCAGCAGCTTAGCGGCTCGGGTTCCGTACGAGCAGTACTTC. Encoded protein: CASSLAARVPYEQYF.

The V and J genes are TRBV7-2 and TRBJ2-1, with a possible D match to TRBD1 (5 bases). The germline V gene encodes CDR1 SGHTA and CDR2 FQGNSA. This CDR3 has 14 amino acids. The V end lost 0 bases, the J end lost 6 bases, and 9 bases lay between the germline ends. The CDR3 nucleotides are TGTGCCAGCAGCTTAGCCGACAGACCCAATGAGCAGTTCTTC. This encodes CASSLADRPNEQFF.

The count of this clone is one. This chain connects TRBV15 to TRBJ2-7; 7 positions agree with TRBD1. V trimming: 2 bases; J trimming: 6 bases; junction bases outside the gene matches: 7. The CDR3 runs to 14 residues. CDR1 LNHNV and CDR2 YYDKDF come from the germline V gene (reference sequence). DNA for the CDR3: TGTGCCACCAGCAGAACTGTAGGGGGCCGCGAGCAGTACTTC. Residues: CATSRTVGGREQYF.

The V gene is TRBV30, the J gene TRBJ1-5, with D maybe TRBD1 (6 bases). CDR1 is GTSNPN, CDR2 SVGIG, per germline (reference sequence). Between the trimmed V and J ends, which lost 2 bases and 6 bases, there was a span of 11 bases. The CDR3 length is 13 residues. CDR3 protein: CAWSTGGSQPQHF. CDR3 bases: TGTGCCTGGAGTACGGGGGGCAGTCAGCCCCAGCATTTT. The full variable domain, its missing parts supplied by reference TRBV30 and TRBJ1-5, is SQTIHQWPATLVQPVGSPLSLECTVEGTSNPNLYWYRQAAGRGLQLLFYSVGIGQISSEVPQNLSASRPQDRQFILSSKKLLLSDSGFYLCAWSTGGSQPQHFGDGTRLSIL.

The V call is TRBV18, the J call TRBJ1-6; TRBD1 is a possible D gene (5 bases). Trimming left V 8 bases short and J 6 bases short, with 20 bases between. The V gene's germline CDR1 is KGHSH and CDR2 LQKENI. This CDR3 is 16 amino acids long. The CDR3 region is CASAAGAGGANSPLHF. Here the CDR3 DNA reads TGTGCCAGCGCCGCCGGAGCCGGGGGTGCTAATTCACCCCTCCACTTT.

The chain employs TRBV7-8 and TRBJ2-1; D is ambiguous. Germline CDR1 reads SGHVS; CDR2 reads FQNEAQ. V lost 1 base to trimming and J lost 5 bases, with 9 bases between them. The CDR3 has 14 residues. The CDR3 DNA reads TGTGCCAGCAGCTTAGTGGGCAGCCACAATGAGCAGTTCTTC. Translated: CASSLVGSHNEQFF.

The CDR3 region is CASSLSSFGGDYGYTF. DNA of the CDR3: TGTGCCAGCAGTTTATCTTCTTTCGGGGGAGACTATGGCTACACCTTC. This chain uses TRBV27 with TRBJ1-2, with D possibly being TRBD1 (5 bases). Trimming pared 0 bases from V and 3 bases from J, leaving 14 bases between. CDR1 is MNHEY and CDR2 is SMNVEV in the germline V gene (reference sequence). The CDR3 extends over 16 amino acids.

CDR3 sequence reads: CASRLPPRQGPDTQYF. The CDR3 nucleotides read TGTGCAAGTCGCTTACCCCCTAGACAGGGACCAGATACGCAGTATTTT. The genes are TRBV12-2 and TRBJ2-3; the DNA was not compared with TRBD1, the D call given in the table. TRBV12-2 is tagged as a pseudogene. This CDR3 region has 16 residues.

The chain employs TRBV7-6 and TRBJ1-3; the match to TRBD1 covers 7 bases. The junction had 10 bases not matched to a gene; V was cut back by 8 bases and J by 0 bases. The CDR3 consists of 16 residues. Germline V CDR1 and CDR2: SGHVS, FNYEAQ. The CDR3 nucleotides read TGTGCCAGCGGTCCTATGACAGGGTCCTCTGGAAACACCATATATTTT. It encodes CASGPMTGSSGNTIYF.

This rearrangement joins TRBV7-2 to TRBJ2-7; D not resolved. Germline CDR1 SGHTA, CDR2 FQGNSA. V dropped 4 bases and J dropped 1 base, with 17 bases sitting between them. The CDR3 has 16 residues. This CDR3 reads CASSSPSTRPSYEQYF. The DNA for the CDR3 is TGTGCCAGCAGCTCCCCAAGTACCAGGCCGTCCTACGAGCAGTACTTC.

This CDR3 is CASSLRGLAGSNTGELFF. The CDR3 DNA sequence: TGCGCCAGCAGCTTGAGGGGGCTAGCGGGTTCGAACACCGGGGAGCTGTTTTTT. The chain carries TRBV5-1 and TRBJ2-2; weak D call: TRBD2 (8 bases). Germline lookup yields CDR1 SGHRS and CDR2 YFSETQ. The CDR3 length is 18 residues. Between the trimmed V and J ends, which lost 1 base and 0 bases, there was a span of 16 bases.

V is TRBV28 and J is TRBJ2-7; D not certain. The V and J ends lost 4 bases and 5 bases respectively, with 12 bases between them. CDR3 size: 13 residues. CDR1 and CDR2 from the germline V gene are MDHEN and SYDVKM. The CDR3 sequence is CASSSGLWHEQYF. Here the CDR3 DNA reads TGTGCCAGCAGTTCAGGCTTGTGGCACGAGCAGTACTTC.

The V call is TRBV12-3 or TRBV12-4, the J call TRBJ1-2; D remains ambiguous. CDR3 size: 11 residues. The V and J ends lost 2 bases and 8 bases respectively, with 6 bases between them. The CDR3 region is CASSLRGGYTF. The CDR3 nucleotides are TGTGCCAGCAGTTTAAGAGGGGGCTACACCTTC.